This passage covers 32 T cell receptor beta chains from one sample sequenced in a study of monozygotic twins with inflammatory bowel disease (dated by TCRdb to the late 2010s). The library was made by 5' RACE. TCRdb records Illumina HiSeq 2500 as the sequencer. Following reprocessing of the reads by TCRdb, the data hold one row per CDR3 protein sequence and no DNA is available. The sample's table covers 400,000 to 500,000 distinct CDR3 sequences. The ten largest clones represent around 2.5% of the sample. The sample was blood. These receptors all stem from a human donor with ulcerative colitis or Crohn's disease, or a healthy co-twin of an affected twin (not recorded which).

The chain has TRBV3-1 and TRBJ1-1; TCRdb returns TRBD1, unconfirmable since there is no DNA. CDR1 is LGHDT, CDR2 YNNKEL, per germline (reference sequence). The CDR3 extends over 13 amino acids. The CDR3: CASSPPGTTEAFF.

The J gene is TRBJ2-4, the V gene TRBV11-2; TCRdb names TRBD2, which stays unverified in the absence of DNA. CDR1 and CDR2 (germline): SGHAT, FQNNGV. This CDR3 comprises 15 residues. CDR3 residues: CASSLDGTSGRIQYF.

This rearrangement joins TRBV28 to TRBJ1-1. Per germline, CDR1 MDHEN and CDR2 SYDVKM. The CDR3 is 16 amino acids. The CDR3 region is CASSFSPTYPNTEAFF.

The gene calls are TRBV5-5 and TRBJ2-1; TCRdb gives TRBD2 as the D gene, but with no DNA this cannot be confirmed. The germline gives CDR1 SGHKS, CDR2 YYEKEE (reference sequence). The CDR3 runs to 14 residues. CDR3 region: CASSLGSEQIEQFF.

The V call is TRBV5-4, the J call TRBJ1-5. In germline, CDR1 is SGHNT, CDR2 YYREEE (reference sequence). This CDR3 contains 15 residues. The CDR3 sequence: CASSQQPNSNQPQHF.

The rearrangement links TRBV27 to TRBJ2-3. The CDR3 is 12 amino acids. Looked up from germline, CDR1 is MNHEY and CDR2 is SMNVEV (reference sequence). This CDR3 reads CASSLGRDTQYF.

The chain has TRBV11-2 and TRBJ2-4; TCRdb outputs TRBD2, but without DNA this stays unchecked. Germline V gene data show CDR1 as SGHAT and CDR2 as FQNNGV. The CDR3 spans 18 residues. The CDR3 sequence is CASSPSGTSGRAKNIQYF.

V is TRBV28 and J is TRBJ1-5; TCRdb indicates TRBD1, and absent DNA this call remains unverified. This CDR3 comprises 16 residues. Germline V gene lookup returns CDR1 MDHEN and CDR2 SYDVKM. CDR3 amino acids: CASSPLRGVKRQPQHF.

This chain joins TRBV30 and TRBJ2-7; the TCRdb D gene call, TRBD1, has no DNA to confirm it. The length of the CDR3 is 12 residues. In germline, CDR1 is GTSNPN, CDR2 SVGIG (reference sequence). CDR3 sequence: CAWSPQGNEQYF. Looking up the rest from reference TRBV30 and TRBJ2-7 gives the full variable domain: SQTIHQWPATLVQPVGSPLSLECTVEGTSNPNLYWYRQAAGRGLQLLFYSVGIGQISSEVPQNLSASRPQDRQFILSSKKLLLSDSGFYLCAWSPQGNEQYFGPGTRLTVT.

V and J are TRBV6-5 and TRBJ2-7; TCRdb proposes TRBD1, but this gene call is untestable without DNA. The germline gives CDR1 MNHEY, CDR2 SVGAGI. This CDR3 has 15 amino acids. The CDR3 spells CASSYPGGGLYEQYF.

This rearrangement joins TRBV4-3 to TRBJ1-1. The germline V gene has CDR1 LGHNA and CDR2 YSLEER. The CDR3 totals 15 residues. The CDR3 reads CASSQDVGRNTEAFF.

CDR3 sequence reads: CSAVAPVVITEAFF. The J gene is TRBJ1-1, the V gene TRBV20-1; with no DNA, the TCRdb D assignment of TRBD1 cannot be verified. This CDR3 spans 14 amino acids. Looked up from germline, CDR1 is DFQATT and CDR2 is SNEGSKA (reference sequence).

The chain recombines TRBV21-1 with TRBJ1-3. TRBV21-1 corresponds to a pseudogene. The CDR3 covers 15 residues. CDR3 amino acids: CASSKEYSSGNTIYF.

J is TRBJ1-1 and V is TRBV25-1; the TCRdb D gene call, TRBD1, has no DNA to confirm it. Per the germline V gene, CDR1 is MGHDK and CDR2 is SYGVNS. The CDR3 spans 18 residues. The CDR3 loop reads CASSEYRGSGEWNTEAFF.

The CDR3 reads CSAGQGAGKNIQYF. The chain is built from TRBV20-1 and TRBJ2-4; TCRdb reports TRBD1, a call that lacks DNA to check it against. Germline CDR1 DFQATT, CDR2 SNEGSKA (reference sequence). CDR3 length: 14 amino acids.

The rearrangement links TRBV9 to TRBJ2-3; TCRdb selects TRBD2, and the lack of DNA leaves this call unchecked. Germline V gives CDR1 SGDLS, CDR2 YYNGEE. This CDR3 has 17 residues. This CDR3 is CASSGGMGGLRTDTQYF. The variable domain in full, completed from reference TRBV9 and TRBJ2-3, reads DSGVTQTPKHLITATGQRVTLRCSPRSGDLSVYWYQQSLDQGLQFLIQYYNGEERAKGNILERFSAQQFPDLHSELNLSSLELGDSALYFCASSGGMGGLRTDTQYFGPGTRLTVL.

The gene calls are TRBV7-2 and TRBJ2-7; TCRdb picks TRBD1, but there is no DNA to check that call. The V gene's germline CDR1 is SGHTA and CDR2 FQGNSA. The CDR3 contains 13 residues. CDR3 sequence reads: CASSGDVPYEQYF.

The chain recombines TRBV30 with TRBJ2-3. CDR1 and CDR2 from the germline V gene are GTSNPN and SVGIG (reference sequence). This CDR3 spans 13 amino acids. CDR3 protein: CAWQVDWTDTQYF.

The chain joins TRBV5-4 to TRBJ2-3; TCRdb picks TRBD1, but there is no DNA to check that call. The CDR3 loop spans 16 amino acids. Per germline, CDR1 SGHNT and CDR2 YYREEE (reference sequence). This CDR3 reads CASRPKPGILADTQYF.

The gene calls are TRBV29-1 and TRBJ2-6; TCRdb names TRBD1, which stays unverified in the absence of DNA. CDR3 length: 16 residues. Per the germline V gene, CDR1 is SQVTM and CDR2 is ANQGSEA. CDR3 protein: CSVYSGRGSGANVLTF.

This chain links TRBV6-6 with TRBJ2-7; TCRdb indicates TRBD1, and absent DNA this call remains unverified. CDR3 length: 12 residues. In germline, CDR1 is MNHNY, CDR2 SVGAGI (reference sequence). The CDR3 region is CAGGGGGYEQYF.

The CDR3 is CASSLGRTSNYGYTF. This chain links TRBV5-1 with TRBJ1-2. In germline, CDR1 is SGHRS, CDR2 YFSETQ. The CDR3 sequence is 15 residues long. The full variable domain, completed using reference TRBV5-1 and TRBJ1-2, is KAGVTQTPRYLIKTRGQQVTLSCSPISGHRSVSWYQQTPGQGLQFLFEYFSETQRNKGNFPGRFSGRQFSNSRSEMNVSTLELGDSALYLCASSLGRTSNYGYTFGSGTRLTVV.

This chain links TRBV28 with TRBJ1-2; the TCRdb call, TRBD1, lacks DNA for checking. The CDR3 runs 17 residues. Germline V gives CDR1 MDHEN, CDR2 SYDVKM. CDR3 residues: CASSFSGQQFHIYGYTF.

This chain uses TRBV11-1 with TRBJ2-2; the D gene TCRdb calls, TRBD1, cannot be checked with no DNA. The CDR3 is 15 amino acids. CDR1 and CDR2 from the germline V gene are SGHAT and FQDESV (reference sequence). CDR3: CASSPQRGDTGELFF.

The chain has TRBV19 and TRBJ2-2; TCRdb designates TRBD1, a call that cannot be tested without DNA. This CDR3 is 15 amino acids long. Germline V gives CDR1 LNHDA, CDR2 SQIVND (reference sequence). CDR3 loop: CASTRGAVHTGELFF.

V and J are TRBV6-5 and TRBJ1-3; TCRdb returns TRBD1, unconfirmable since there is no DNA. The CDR3 runs 13 residues. Germline loops: CDR1 MNHEY, CDR2 SVGAGI. Here the CDR3 reads CASKQGAGNTIYF.

J is TRBJ2-3 and V is TRBV20-1; there is no DNA to check the TCRdb D call of TRBD1. The CDR3 extends over 12 amino acids. CDR1 and CDR2 (germline): DFQATT, SNEGSKA (reference sequence). The CDR3 is CSASALGATQYF.

V gene TRBV20-1 combines with J gene TRBJ2-6; TCRdb indicates TRBD2, and absent DNA this call remains unverified. This CDR3 has 15 amino acids. Germline-derived CDR1 and CDR2 are DFQATT and SNEGSKA (reference sequence). This CDR3 reads CSARDGGPGANVLTF.

The chain combines TRBV7-6 with TRBJ1-2; absent DNA, TCRdb's TRBD1 call cannot be checked. Germline assignment: CDR1 SGHVS and CDR2 FNYEAQ. This CDR3 contains 13 residues. CDR3 sequence reads: CASSSTGTCGYTF.

The gene calls are TRBV7-2 and TRBJ2-1; lacking DNA, the TRBD2 call made by TCRdb goes unchecked. Germline lookup yields CDR1 SGHTA and CDR2 FQGNSA. The CDR3 spans 15 residues. The CDR3 here is CASSLTSGSSNEQFF.

The V gene is TRBV6-6, the J gene TRBJ1-1; TCRdb indicates TRBD1, and absent DNA this call remains unverified. CDR3 length equals 13 residues. CDR1 and CDR2 (germline): MNHNY, SVGAGI (reference sequence). This CDR3 reads CASSPYLATEAFF.

The chain links TRBV11-2 to TRBJ1-4. The CDR3 has 15 amino acids. Per germline, CDR1 SGHAT and CDR2 FQNNGV. This CDR3 is CASSTRTVLNEKLFF.